One T cell receptor (beta chain) is described in this entry. Its matching antigen is unknown. The data were obtained in a study of T cell repertoires in cytomegalovirus infection. Study-level information: CMV infection plus the matching HLA type was flagged by public TCR beta signatures.

Overall study findings and caveats: Summed frequency of shared TCR beta families picked out CMV carriers who also had the relevant HLA. HLA-C-restricted CMV clonotypes gave the most frequent clonotype in two of eight donors.

Germline lookup yields CDR1 LNHNV and CDR2 YYDKDF (reference sequence). With 0 bases removed from V and 2 bases from J, the gap between germline ends came to 8 bases. The CDR3 has 15 amino acids. Via MiXCR, TCRdb re-called the reads, giving one row per CDR3 protein. In the table there are 500,000 to 600,000 distinct CDR3 sequences, approximately 15% of which are singletons. The clonotype was recovered from a human donor in good health (CMV status not recorded). Some clones in this sample may be carry-over from other donors' samples. The chain employs TRBV15 and TRBJ1-3; D gene unclear. Material: CD8+ T cells from PBMCs. The CDR3 reads CATSRDWTTGNTIYF. The CDR3 DNA is TGTGCCACCAGCAGAGATTGGACTACTGGAAACACCATATATTTT.